This passage covers 13 T cell receptor beta chains from one sample sequenced in a study of blood T cell repertoires in COVID-19. Libraries were prepared by immunoSEQ multiplex PCR; TCRdb keeps only in-frame clonotypes and omits some of them. In the table there are about 6,100 clones, about four fifths of which are singletons. The material sequenced was peripheral blood. Receptor source: a human donor with active COVID-19. The donor label of this sample is uncertain.

The chain combines TRBV5-1 with TRBJ2-2; 9 bases are shared with TRBD2. The germline CDR1 and CDR2 sequences are SGHRS and YFSETQ. Losses at the gene ends were 8 bases for V and 4 bases for J; bases not matched to a gene: 12. The CDR3 sequence is 16 residues long. This chain's CDR3 is CASSGASGMGTGELFF. The CDR3 DNA reads as TGCGCCAGTTCCGGCGCTAGCGGGATGGGCACCGGGGAGCTGTTTTTT.

The chain is built from TRBV24-1 and TRBJ2-3, with TRBD1 identical over 7 bases. V was clipped by 7 bases and J by 6 bases; unmatched bases: 6. The CDR3 contains 13 residues. Per the germline V gene, CDR1 is KGHDR and CDR2 is SFDVKD. CDR3 nucleotides: TGTGCCACCAGGAGAGGGGGCTTGGATACGCAGTATTTT. This sequence encodes CATRRGGLDTQYF.

V usage is TRBV29-1 and J usage is TRBJ2-7; 8 nucleotides line up with TRBD2. This CDR3 comprises 15 residues. V trimming: 7 bases; J trimming: 3 bases; junction bases outside the gene matches: 14. Germline V CDR1 and CDR2: SQVTM, ANQGSEA. CDR3 residues: CSAQARTSTIYEQYV. The CDR3 DNA is TGCAGCGCCCAAGCCCGGACTAGCACCATCTACGAGCAGTACGTC.

The chain recombines TRBV5-1 with TRBJ2-7; 8 bases fit TRBD2. The germline CDR1 and CDR2 sequences are SGHRS and YFSETQ. This CDR3 spans 18 amino acids. The V and J ends lost 0 bases and 0 bases, in that order; junction bases with no gene match: 11. DNA of the CDR3: TGCGCCAGCAGCTTGGTTGGCGGGAGGCTATCGAGCTCCTACGAGCAGTACGTC. Protein product: CASSLVGGRLSSSYEQYV.

The gene calls are TRBV9 and TRBJ2-6; D is unresolved. V was pared by 0 bases and J by 4 bases, with 8 bases between. The germline gives CDR1 SGDLS, CDR2 YYNGEE. The CDR3 loop spans 15 amino acids. CDR3 DNA sequence: TGTGCCAGCAGCGTAGGAGGAAGGGGGGCCAACGTCCTGACTTTC. Protein product: CASSVGGRGANVLTF.

The chain links TRBV2 to TRBJ2-2, with 9 positions matching TRBD1. The CDR3 is 15 residues long. V was pared by 10 bases and J by 1 base, with 7 bases of the junction left unmatched. Germline CDR1 is SNHLY and CDR2 is FYNNEI. The DNA of the CDR3 is TGTGCCATAACCGGGACAGGGAAGAACACCGGGGAGCTGTTTTTT. The encoded protein is CAITGTGKNTGELFF.

The V and J genes are TRBV6-4 and TRBJ2-1; no firm D call. The germline V gene has CDR1 MRHNA and CDR2 SNTAGT. V shed 6 bases and J shed 6 bases, with 6 bases lying between them. The CDR3 sequence is 11 residues long. The CDR3 region has the DNA TGTGCCAGCAGCCCGGGCAATGAGCAGTTCTTC. It translates to CASSPGNEQFF.

By sample share, this clone is large. The chain uses TRBV3-1 (or the pseudogene TRBV3-2) and TRBJ1-2; 7 nucleotides align to TRBD1. Germline assignment: CDR1 LGHDT and CDR2 YNNKEL (reference sequence). CDR3 length: 16 residues. J gave up 8 bases and V 0 bases, and 12 bases lay outside the gene matches. This chain's CDR3 is CASSQDFGQGEGGYTF. DNA of the CDR3: TGTGCCAGCAGCCAAGATTTTGGGCAGGGGGAAGGGGGCTACACCTTC.

The rearrangement joins TRBV5-1 to TRBJ1-4, with D maybe TRBD1 (6 bases). CDR1 and CDR2 from the germline V gene are SGHRS and YFSETQ. With 4 bases removed from V and 8 bases from J, the gap between germline ends came to 21 bases. The CDR3 loop spans 16 amino acids. The CDR3 nucleotides read TGCGCCAGCAGCAGAAACCCAGGGGACCTATCGGAAAAACTGTTTTTT. It encodes CASSRNPGDLSEKLFF.

The chain is built from TRBV6-2 or TRBV6-3 and TRBJ2-1; D is uncertain. This CDR3 is built from 15 residues. Germline V CDR1 and CDR2: MNHEY, SVGEGT. V was trimmed by 2 bases and J by 0 bases, leaving 8 bases between them. The CDR3 nucleotides read TGTGCCAGCAGTTACGGCGGCCCCTCCTACAATGAGCAGTTCTTC. As protein: CASSYGGPSYNEQFF.

This clone was seen more than once but under ten times. The rearrangement links TRBV29-1 to TRBJ2-3, with D possibly being TRBD1 (7 bases). CDR1 SQVTM and CDR2 ANQGSEA come from the germline V gene. This CDR3 region has 15 residues. V dropped 0 bases and J dropped 4 bases, with 14 bases sitting between them. CDR3 residues: CSVEDSGGFADTQYF. The CDR3 coding sequence is TGCAGCGTTGAAGATTCAGGGGGGTTCGCAGATACGCAGTATTTT.

In this sample, this clone turned up once. J is TRBJ1-5 and V is TRBV6-5, with a tentative D call TRBD1 (6 bases). Germline V gene sequence: CDR1 MNHEY, CDR2 SVGAGI. There are 13 residues in the CDR3. V lost 5 bases to trimming and J lost 1 base, with 6 bases between them. CDR3 coding DNA: TGTGCCAGCAGTACAGGGAGCAATCAGCCCCAGCATTTT. This encodes CASSTGSNQPQHF.

The chain carries TRBV5-4 and TRBJ2-3; 10 bases match TRBD2. Germline values: CDR1 SGHNT, CDR2 YYREEE (reference sequence). This CDR3 has 16 amino acids. V was pared by 4 bases and J by 4 bases, with 9 bases of the junction left unmatched. This chain's CDR3 is CASSPVAGGPPDTQYF. The CDR3 DNA follows: TGTGCCAGCAGCCCGGTAGCGGGAGGCCCCCCAGATACGCAGTATTTT.